These T cell receptor beta chains were read from a single sample in a study of T cells after posttransplantation cyclophosphamide. The protocol was immunoSEQ multiplex PCR, while the TCRdb copy is restricted to in-frame clones and leaves out a portion. The data hold fewer than 5,000 clones, with 75% to 85% observed a single time. The material was CD4+ T cells sorted from blood, obtained 242 days after a stem cell transplant with posttransplant cyclophosphamide. The source is a male patient aged 30 to 40 who received an allogeneic stem cell transplant from a related donor, was CMV-positive, and had no GVHD. The T cells may partly be graft donor cells. The CDR3 runs from the conserved cysteine through the conserved F or W. Fields, in order: CDR3 length, J gene, V gene, clone size, D gene, CDR3 protein, CDR3 DNA. The D gene is left open where the match is weak. Expanded clones get a size class; other rows say once, few or many, or leave the size out.

cdr3_length: 15
j_call: TRBJ2-3
v_call: TRBV28
clone_size: .
d_call: TRBD1
cdr3_aa: CASSRRGTVTDTQYF
cdr3_nt: TGTGCCAGCAGCCGCCGAGGGACAGTCACAGATACGCAGTATTTT

cdr3_length: 15
j_call: TRBJ2-6
v_call: TRBV7-8
clone_size: once
d_call: .
cdr3_aa: CASSLRSSGANVLTF
cdr3_nt: TGTGCCAGCAGCTTACGGAGCTCTGGGGCCAACGTCCTGACTTTC

cdr3_length: 15
j_call: TRBJ2-1
v_call: TRBV6-5
clone_size: .
d_call: TRBD1
cdr3_aa: CASTGQGINYNEQFF
cdr3_nt: TGTGCCAGCACCGGACAGGGTATTAATTACAATGAGCAGTTCTTC

cdr3_length: 14
j_call: TRBJ1-6
v_call: TRBV7-2
clone_size: .
d_call: .
cdr3_aa: CASSLDRSLSPLHF
cdr3_nt: TGTGCCAGCAGTCTCGACAGGTCCCTTTCCCCCCTCCACTTT

cdr3_length: 12
j_call: TRBJ2-2
v_call: TRBV9
clone_size: .
d_call: .
cdr3_aa: CASSLNRGELFF
cdr3_nt: TGTGCCAGCAGCCTAAACCGCGGGGAGCTGTTTTTT

cdr3_length: 13
j_call: TRBJ2-3
v_call: TRBV6-6
clone_size: .
d_call: .
cdr3_aa: CASSYHRYHTQYF
cdr3_nt: TGTGCCAGCAGTTACCACCGGTATCATACGCAGTATTTT

cdr3_length: 16
j_call: TRBJ2-7
v_call: TRBV12-2
clone_size: .
d_call: .
cdr3_aa: CASRLPPGQGAYEQYF
cdr3_nt: TGTGCAAGTCGCTTACCCCCGGGACAGGGCGCCTACGAGCAGTACTTC

cdr3_length: 19
j_call: TRBJ2-3
v_call: TRBV7-2
clone_size: .
d_call: TRBD2
cdr3_aa: CASSLVTSGISARTDTQYF
cdr3_nt: TGTGCCAGCAGCTTAGTGACTAGCGGGATCTCGGCTCGCACAGATACGCAGTATTTT